The rows below give T cell receptor beta chains drawn from one sample of a study of cytomegalovirus exposure and HLA in healthy donors. Generated by immunoSEQ multiplex PCR, the TCRdb table keeps only in-frame clones and is missing some. The sample includes about 56,000 clones, 93% of them seen just once. Sequenced input: PBMCs. The receptors here all came from a woman in her late teens or twenties in good health and CMV-seropositive. Each CDR3 is given with its conserved first and last residue. A D gene is named only where the DNA matches it firmly.

V gene,CDR3 length,D gene,J gene,CDR3 protein,CDR3 DNA
TRBV7-9,16,NA,TRBJ1-6,CASSLAPGEYNSPLHF,TGTGCCAGCAGCTTAGCGCCGGGGGAATATAATTCACCCCTCCACTTT
TRBV14,13,NA,TRBJ1-2,CASSPTMGGGYTF,TGTGCCAGCAGCCCAACCATGGGCGGGGGCTACACCTTC
TRBV6-5,14,NA,TRBJ2-1,CASTEYGAGNEQFF,TGTGCCAGCACCGAGTATGGGGCCGGGAATGAGCAGTTCTTC
TRBV6-4,14,NA,TRBJ2-3,CASSEAASSDTQYF,TGTGCCAGCAGTGAAGCGGCTTCCTCAGATACGCAGTATTTT
TRBV7-9,13,TRBD1,TRBJ1-1,CASSRQGYTEAFF,TGTGCCAGCAGCAGACAGGGTTACACTGAAGCTTTCTTT
TRBV4-3,18,NA,TRBJ1-4,CASSQDPGGARANEKLFF,TGCGCCAGCAGCCAAGATCCTGGGGGGGCGCGGGCTAATGAAAAACTGTTTTTT
TRBV7-3,15,TRBD2,TRBJ2-5,CASSFQAGAQETQYF,TGTGCCAGCAGCTTCCAAGCGGGGGCACAAGAGACCCAGTACTTC
TRBV7-2,15,NA,TRBJ2-1,CASSISGTPYNEQFF,TGTGCCAGCAGCATCTCCGGGACACCTTACAATGAGCAGTTCTTC
TRBV27,14,TRBD1,TRBJ2-1,CASSTGTGLTSYFF,TGTGCCAGCAGTACTGGGACAGGTTTGACTAGTTACTTCTTC
TRBV18,15,TRBD1,TRBJ1-4,CASSPPPRSTGQLFF,TGTGCCAGCTCACCACCTCCTCGCTCGACAGGGCAACTGTTTTTT